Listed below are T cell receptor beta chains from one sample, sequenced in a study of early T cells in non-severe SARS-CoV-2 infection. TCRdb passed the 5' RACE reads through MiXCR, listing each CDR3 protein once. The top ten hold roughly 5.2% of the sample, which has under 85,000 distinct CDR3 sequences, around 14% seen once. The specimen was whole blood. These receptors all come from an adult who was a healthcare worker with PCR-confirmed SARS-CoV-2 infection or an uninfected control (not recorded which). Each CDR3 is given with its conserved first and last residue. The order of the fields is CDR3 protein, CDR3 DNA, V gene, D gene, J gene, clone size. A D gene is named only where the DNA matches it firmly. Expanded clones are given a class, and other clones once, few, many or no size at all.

cdr3_aa: CASSLAGTAGNEQFF; cdr3_nt: TGCGCCAGCAGCTTGGCCGGGACTGCGGGGAATGAGCAGTTCTTC; v_call: TRBV5-1; d_call: .; j_call: TRBJ2-1; clone_size: many
cdr3_aa: CASSIRRDRRPTDTQYF; cdr3_nt: TGTGCCAGCAGCATACGCCGGGACAGAAGACCCACAGATACGCAGTATTTT; v_call: TRBV11-1; d_call: TRBD1; j_call: TRBJ2-3; clone_size: many
cdr3_aa: CASTLPGTGKNTEAFF; cdr3_nt: TGTGCCAGCACCCTACCCGGGACAGGGAAGAACACTGAAGCTTTCTTT; v_call: TRBV5-4; d_call: TRBD1; j_call: TRBJ1-1; clone_size: .
cdr3_aa: CASSPLNNEQFF; cdr3_nt: TGTGCCAGCAGTCCCCTTAACAATGAGCAGTTCTTC; v_call: TRBV6-6; d_call: .; j_call: TRBJ2-1; clone_size: .
cdr3_aa: CASSVDYRSPVFF; cdr3_nt: TGTGCCAGCAGCGTAGATTACAGGTCTCCGGTTTTCTTT; v_call: TRBV7-3; d_call: .; j_call: TRBJ1-1; clone_size: many
cdr3_aa: CASNPGNTEAFF; cdr3_nt: TGTGCCAGCAACCCAGGGAACACTGAAGCTTTCTTT; v_call: TRBV7-2; d_call: .; j_call: TRBJ1-1; clone_size: many
cdr3_aa: CSVSRTGGVYEQYF; cdr3_nt: TGCAGCGTTTCCAGGACAGGGGGCGTCTACGAGCAGTACTTC; v_call: TRBV29-1; d_call: TRBD1; j_call: TRBJ2-7; clone_size: many
cdr3_aa: CSANIGGGQYNEQFF; cdr3_nt: TGCAGTGCCAATATCGGGGGGGGCCAATACAATGAGCAGTTCTTC; v_call: TRBV20-1; d_call: TRBD2; j_call: TRBJ2-1; clone_size: many
cdr3_aa: CASSVAEGSSYEQYF; cdr3_nt: TGTGCCAGCAGCGTAGCGGAAGGGAGCTCCTACGAGCAGTACTTC; v_call: TRBV9; d_call: .; j_call: TRBJ2-7; clone_size: many
cdr3_aa: CSVPGGLSSYNEQFF; cdr3_nt: TGCAGCGTTCCAGGGGGTTTGAGCTCCTACAATGAGCAGTTCTTC; v_call: TRBV29-1; d_call: TRBD1; j_call: TRBJ2-1; clone_size: many
cdr3_aa: CSVDLLREGGYTF; cdr3_nt: TGCAGCGTTGATTTACTCAGGGAAGGTGGCTACACCTTC; v_call: TRBV29-1; d_call: .; j_call: TRBJ1-2; clone_size: many
cdr3_aa: CASSRLTADEKLFF; cdr3_nt: TGCGCCAGCAGCCGTTTAACGGCCGATGAAAAACTGTTTTTT; v_call: TRBV5-1; d_call: .; j_call: TRBJ1-4; clone_size: .
cdr3_aa: CASSTQIDGELFF; cdr3_nt: TGTGCCAGCAGCACGCAGATTGACGGGGAGCTGTTTTTT; v_call: TRBV11-2; d_call: .; j_call: TRBJ2-2; clone_size: many
cdr3_aa: CSAPRTGDGAQHF; cdr3_nt: TGCAGTGCCCCTCGGACAGGGGATGGTGCCCAGCATTTT; v_call: TRBV20-1; d_call: TRBD1; j_call: TRBJ1-5; clone_size: few
cdr3_aa: CASSFLGANYGYTF; cdr3_nt: TGTGCCAGCAGCTTTTTGGGGGCGAACTATGGCTACACCTTC; v_call: TRBV11-2; d_call: .; j_call: TRBJ1-2; clone_size: many
cdr3_aa: CASSVDPFGEQYF; cdr3_nt: TGTGCCAGCAGCGTAGACCCCTTCGGGGAGCAGTACTTC; v_call: TRBV9; d_call: .; j_call: TRBJ2-7; clone_size: .
cdr3_aa: CASRFGTGYGYTF; cdr3_nt: TGTGCCAGCAGATTCGGGACAGGCTATGGCTACACCTTC; v_call: TRBV12-3/TRBV12-4; d_call: TRBD1; j_call: TRBJ1-2; clone_size: many
cdr3_aa: CASSGYRARNEQFF; cdr3_nt: TGTGCCAGCAGTGGGTACAGGGCTCGGAATGAGCAGTTCTTC; v_call: TRBV25-1; d_call: .; j_call: TRBJ2-1; clone_size: many
cdr3_aa: CAWSVRGKLRGGEAFF; cdr3_nt: TGTGCCTGGAGTGTACGGGGGAAACTCCGCGGTGGTGAAGCTTTCTTT; v_call: TRBV30; d_call: .; j_call: TRBJ1-1; clone_size: many
cdr3_aa: CASSTRQGSNSPLHF; cdr3_nt: TGTGCCAGCAGCACCCGACAGGGGTCGAATTCACCCCTCCACTTT; v_call: TRBV7-2; d_call: TRBD1; j_call: TRBJ1-6; clone_size: few
cdr3_aa: CASSLDSGRTNTGELFF; cdr3_nt: TGTGCCAGCAGCTTAGATAGCGGGAGGACGAACACCGGGGAGCTGTTTTTT; v_call: TRBV11-2; d_call: TRBD2; j_call: TRBJ2-2; clone_size: many
cdr3_aa: CSVEGARDRGPDTQYF; cdr3_nt: TGCAGCGTTGAGGGGGCCCGGGACAGGGGACCAGATACGCAGTATTTT; v_call: TRBV29-1; d_call: TRBD1; j_call: TRBJ2-3; clone_size: many
cdr3_aa: CASSRRGQGHYEQYF; cdr3_nt: TGTGCCAGCAGCCGAAGAGGACAGGGTCACTACGAGCAGTACTTC; v_call: TRBV14; d_call: TRBD1; j_call: TRBJ2-7; clone_size: few
cdr3_aa: CASSSNYGYTF; cdr3_nt: TGTGCCAGCAGTTCTAACTATGGCTACACCTTC; v_call: TRBV12-3/TRBV12-4; d_call: .; j_call: TRBJ1-2; clone_size: .
cdr3_aa: CASGRDREGYTF; cdr3_nt: TGTGCCAGCGGGCGGGACAGGGAAGGCTACACCTTC; v_call: TRBV2; d_call: TRBD1; j_call: TRBJ1-2; clone_size: many
cdr3_aa: CASSIRLRTSGTTDTQYF; cdr3_nt: TGTGCCAGTAGTATAAGGCTCCGGACTAGCGGGACCACAGATACGCAGTATTTT; v_call: TRBV19; d_call: TRBD2; j_call: TRBJ2-3; clone_size: few
cdr3_aa: CASSLRTGPNTEAFF; cdr3_nt: TGCGCCAGCAGCTTACGTACAGGGCCGAACACTGAAGCTTTCTTT; v_call: TRBV5-1; d_call: .; j_call: TRBJ1-1; clone_size: .
cdr3_aa: CASRGQDRGYTF; cdr3_nt: TGTGCCAGCAGGGGACAGGATCGTGGCTACACCTTC; v_call: TRBV6-1; d_call: TRBD1; j_call: TRBJ1-2; clone_size: many
cdr3_aa: CASQGMGETQYF; cdr3_nt: TGTGCCAGCCAGGGGATGGGAGAGACCCAGTACTTC; v_call: TRBV6-5; d_call: .; j_call: TRBJ2-5; clone_size: .
cdr3_aa: CASSYSSGGNIQYF; cdr3_nt: TGTGCCAGCAGTTACTCGTCGGGAGGCAACATTCAGTACTTC; v_call: TRBV6-2/TRBV6-3; d_call: TRBD2; j_call: TRBJ2-4; clone_size: few
cdr3_aa: CASSTLGGRETQYF; cdr3_nt: TGTGCCAGCAGTACCCTGGGGGGTCGGGAGACCCAGTACTTC; v_call: TRBV7-2; d_call: .; j_call: TRBJ2-5; clone_size: many
cdr3_aa: CASSQVPGNQPQHF; cdr3_nt: TGCGCCAGCAGCCAAGTTCCTGGGAATCAGCCCCAGCATTTT; v_call: TRBV4-1; d_call: .; j_call: TRBJ1-5; clone_size: .
cdr3_aa: CASSTAQAYYEQYF; cdr3_nt: TGTGCCAGCAGCACAGCCCAGGCTTACTACGAGCAGTACTTC; v_call: TRBV7-2; d_call: .; j_call: TRBJ2-7; clone_size: .
cdr3_aa: CASSPPGLATTDTQYF; cdr3_nt: TGTGCCAGCAGTCCCCCGGGACTAGCGACCACAGATACGCAGTATTTT; v_call: TRBV12-3/TRBV12-4; d_call: TRBD2; j_call: TRBJ2-3; clone_size: .
cdr3_aa: CSASPYLRGHTSTDTQYF; cdr3_nt: TGCAGTGCTTCCCCATACCTCCGAGGTCACACTAGCACAGATACGCAGTATTTT; v_call: TRBV20-1; d_call: .; j_call: TRBJ2-3; clone_size: .
cdr3_aa: CSARLASYEQYF; cdr3_nt: TGCAGTGCTAGACTAGCGTCCTACGAGCAGTACTTC; v_call: TRBV20-1; d_call: .; j_call: TRBJ2-7; clone_size: few
cdr3_aa: CSVVIPRSTDTQYF; cdr3_nt: TGCAGCGTTGTAATCCCCCGAAGCACAGATACGCAGTATTTT; v_call: TRBV29-1; d_call: .; j_call: TRBJ2-3; clone_size: many
cdr3_aa: CVSSSTGGWNQPQHF; cdr3_nt: TGTGTCAGCAGTTCAACAGGGGGCTGGAATCAGCCCCAGCATTTT; v_call: TRBV27; d_call: TRBD1; j_call: TRBJ1-5; clone_size: few
cdr3_aa: CATSRPRTEGNIQYF; cdr3_nt: TGTGCCACCAGCAGGCCCCGGACAGAAGGAAACATTCAGTACTTC; v_call: TRBV15; d_call: .; j_call: TRBJ2-4; clone_size: .
cdr3_aa: CASSFLGLGDVLTF; cdr3_nt: TGTGCCAGCAGCTTTTTAGGGCTAGGGGACGTCCTGACTTTC; v_call: TRBV11-1; d_call: .; j_call: TRBJ2-6; clone_size: few
cdr3_aa: CASSRFEGSYNEQFF; cdr3_nt: TGTGCCAGCAGCCGATTCGAGGGTTCCTACAATGAGCAGTTCTTC; v_call: TRBV9; d_call: .; j_call: TRBJ2-1; clone_size: many
cdr3_aa: CSVQGPTGPLHF; cdr3_nt: TGCAGCGTCCAAGGGCCAACTGGGCCCCTCCACTTT; v_call: TRBV29-1; d_call: .; j_call: TRBJ1-6; clone_size: .
cdr3_aa: CASRYGTEAFF; cdr3_nt: TGTGCCAGCAGATACGGGACTGAAGCTTTCTTT; v_call: TRBV2; d_call: .; j_call: TRBJ1-1; clone_size: many
cdr3_aa: CAAGLGQFYGYTF; cdr3_nt: TGTGCCGCCGGCCTGGGACAGTTCTATGGCTACACCTTC; v_call: TRBV12-3/TRBV12-4; d_call: TRBD1; j_call: TRBJ1-2; clone_size: .
cdr3_aa: CASNRDYAYNEQFF; cdr3_nt: TGTGCCAGCAACCGGGACTATGCCTACAATGAGCAGTTCTTC; v_call: TRBV5-5; d_call: TRBD2; j_call: TRBJ2-1; clone_size: few
cdr3_aa: CASSQVRDRGLVEQYF; cdr3_nt: TGCGCCAGCAGCCAAGTGCGCGACAGGGGGTTGGTGGAGCAGTACTTC; v_call: TRBV4-1; d_call: TRBD1; j_call: TRBJ2-7; clone_size: many